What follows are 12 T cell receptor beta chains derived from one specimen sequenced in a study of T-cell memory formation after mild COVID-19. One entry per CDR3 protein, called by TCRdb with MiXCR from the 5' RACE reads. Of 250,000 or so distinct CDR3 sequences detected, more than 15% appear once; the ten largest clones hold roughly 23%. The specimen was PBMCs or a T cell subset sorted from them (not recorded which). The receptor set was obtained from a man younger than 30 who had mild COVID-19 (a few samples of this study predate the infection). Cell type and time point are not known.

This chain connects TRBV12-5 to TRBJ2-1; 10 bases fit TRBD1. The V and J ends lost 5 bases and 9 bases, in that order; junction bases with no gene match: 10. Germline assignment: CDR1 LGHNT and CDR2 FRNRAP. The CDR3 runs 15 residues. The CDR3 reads CASGPSGTGVIEQFF. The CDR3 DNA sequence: TGTGCTAGTGGTCCCTCCGGGACAGGGGTGATTGAGCAGTTCTTC.

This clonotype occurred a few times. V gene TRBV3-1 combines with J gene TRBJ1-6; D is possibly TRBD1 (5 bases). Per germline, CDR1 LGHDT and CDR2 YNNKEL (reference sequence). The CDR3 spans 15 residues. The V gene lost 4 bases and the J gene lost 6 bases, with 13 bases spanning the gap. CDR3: CASSRPEGPNSPLHF. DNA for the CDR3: TGTGCCAGCAGCCGGCCCGAGGGGCCTAATTCACCCCTCCACTTT.

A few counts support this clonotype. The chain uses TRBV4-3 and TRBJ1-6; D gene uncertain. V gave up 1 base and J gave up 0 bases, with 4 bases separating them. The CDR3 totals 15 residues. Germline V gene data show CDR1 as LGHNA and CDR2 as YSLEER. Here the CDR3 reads CASSQGVSYNSPLHF. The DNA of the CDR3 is TGCGCCAGCAGCCAAGGGGTCTCCTATAATTCACCCCTCCACTTT.

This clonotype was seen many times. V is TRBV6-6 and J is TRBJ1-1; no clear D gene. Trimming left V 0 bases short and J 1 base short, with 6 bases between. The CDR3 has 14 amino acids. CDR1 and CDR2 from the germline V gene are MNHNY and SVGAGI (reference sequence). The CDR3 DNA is TGTGCCAGCAGTTACTCAGCACAGAACACTGAAGCTTTCTTT. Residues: CASSYSAQNTEAFF.

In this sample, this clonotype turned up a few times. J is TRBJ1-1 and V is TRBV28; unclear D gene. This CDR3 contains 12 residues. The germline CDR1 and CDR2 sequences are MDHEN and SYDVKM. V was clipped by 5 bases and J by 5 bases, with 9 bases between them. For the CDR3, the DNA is TGTGCCAGCAGTCTAAGGACTACTGAAGCTTTCTTT. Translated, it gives CASSLRTTEAFF.

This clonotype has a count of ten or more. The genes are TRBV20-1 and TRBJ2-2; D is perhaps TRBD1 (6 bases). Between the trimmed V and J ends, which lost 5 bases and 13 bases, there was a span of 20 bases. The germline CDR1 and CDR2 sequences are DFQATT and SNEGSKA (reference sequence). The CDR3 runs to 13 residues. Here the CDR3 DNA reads TGCAGTGCTCACCCAGGAGACAGGAGGAGGCTGTTTTTT. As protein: CSAHPGDRRRLFF.

The CDR3 nucleotides read TGCAGTGCTAGTGCGGTTTCCTTGGTGGGGGCCAACGTCCTGACTTTC. Protein sequence: CSASAVSLVGANVLTF. This sequence joins TRBV20-1 and TRBJ2-6; the D is unclear. Trimming took off 3 bases at V and 4 bases at J, with 16 bases between the two ends. Germline CDR1 and CDR2: DFQATT and SNEGSKA (reference sequence). The CDR3 totals 16 residues.

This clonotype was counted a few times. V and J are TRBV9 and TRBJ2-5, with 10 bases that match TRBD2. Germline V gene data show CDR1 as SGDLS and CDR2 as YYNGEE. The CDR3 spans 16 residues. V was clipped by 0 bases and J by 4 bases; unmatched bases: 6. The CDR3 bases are TGTGCCAGCAGCGTAGGCCTAGCGGGGGTTAGAGAGACCCAGTACTTC. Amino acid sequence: CASSVGLAGVRETQYF.

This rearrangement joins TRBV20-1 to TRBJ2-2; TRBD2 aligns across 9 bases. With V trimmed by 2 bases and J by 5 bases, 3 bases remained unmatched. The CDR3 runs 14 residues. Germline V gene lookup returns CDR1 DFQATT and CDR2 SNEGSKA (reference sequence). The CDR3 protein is CSARWLAGTGELFF. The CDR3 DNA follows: TGCAGTGCTAGATGGCTAGCGGGAACCGGGGAGCTGTTTTTT.

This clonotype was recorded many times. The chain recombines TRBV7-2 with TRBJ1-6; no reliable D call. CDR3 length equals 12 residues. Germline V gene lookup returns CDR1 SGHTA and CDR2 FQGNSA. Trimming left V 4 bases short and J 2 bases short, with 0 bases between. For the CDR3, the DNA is TGTGCCAGCAGCTCCTATAATTCACCCCTCCACTTT. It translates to CASSSYNSPLHF.

CDR3 sequence reads: CASSMDRNYNEQFF. DNA of the CDR3: TGTGCCAGCAGCATGGACAGGAACTACAATGAGCAGTTCTTC. This rearrangement joins TRBV5-5 to TRBJ2-1, with 7 bases that match TRBD1. The CDR3 spans 14 residues. Per the germline V gene, CDR1 is SGHKS and CDR2 is YYEKEE (reference sequence). Trimming took 4 bases from V and 3 from J; bases not matched to a gene: 4.

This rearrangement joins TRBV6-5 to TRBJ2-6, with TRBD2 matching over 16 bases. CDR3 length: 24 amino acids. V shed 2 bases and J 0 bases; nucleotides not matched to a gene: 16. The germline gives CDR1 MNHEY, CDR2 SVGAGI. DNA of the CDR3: TGTGCCAGCAGTTACCCCATGGGACTAGCGGGGGGGCAGCTAGGCCCCTCTGGGGCCAACGTCCTGACTTTC. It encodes CASSYPMGLAGGQLGPSGANVLTF.